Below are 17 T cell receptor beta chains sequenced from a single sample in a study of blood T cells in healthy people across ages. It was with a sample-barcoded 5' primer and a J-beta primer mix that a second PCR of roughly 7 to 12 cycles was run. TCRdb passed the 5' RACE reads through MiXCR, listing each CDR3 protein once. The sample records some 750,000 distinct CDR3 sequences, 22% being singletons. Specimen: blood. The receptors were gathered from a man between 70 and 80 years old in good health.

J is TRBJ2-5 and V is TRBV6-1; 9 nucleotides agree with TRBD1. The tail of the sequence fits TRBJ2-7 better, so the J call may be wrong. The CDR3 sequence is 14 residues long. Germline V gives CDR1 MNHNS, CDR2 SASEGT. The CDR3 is CASSDGQGFYEQYF. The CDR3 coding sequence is TGTGCCAGCAGTGACGGACAGGGGTTCTACGAGCAGTACTTC.

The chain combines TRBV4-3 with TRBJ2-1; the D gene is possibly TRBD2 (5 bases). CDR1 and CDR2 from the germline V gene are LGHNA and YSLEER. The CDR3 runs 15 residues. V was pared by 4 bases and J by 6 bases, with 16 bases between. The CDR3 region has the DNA TGCGCCAGCAGCCCCAGGTGGGAGTGGGCCAATGAGCAGTTCTTC. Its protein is CASSPRWEWANEQFF.

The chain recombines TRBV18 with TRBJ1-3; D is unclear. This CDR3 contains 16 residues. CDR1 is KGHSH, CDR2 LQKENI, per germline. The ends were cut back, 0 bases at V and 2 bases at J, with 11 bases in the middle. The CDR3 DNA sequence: TGTGCCAGCTCACCACCGGGTGCGAGTACTGGAAACACCATATATTTT. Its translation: CASSPPGASTGNTIYF.

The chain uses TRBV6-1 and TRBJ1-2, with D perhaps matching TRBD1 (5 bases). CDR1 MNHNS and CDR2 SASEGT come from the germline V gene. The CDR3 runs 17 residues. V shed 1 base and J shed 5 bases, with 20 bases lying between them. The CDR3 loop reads CASSEGSGARAGYGYTF. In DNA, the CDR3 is TGTGCCAGCAGTGAAGGTTCTGGGGCCCGAGCGGGATATGGCTACACCTTC.

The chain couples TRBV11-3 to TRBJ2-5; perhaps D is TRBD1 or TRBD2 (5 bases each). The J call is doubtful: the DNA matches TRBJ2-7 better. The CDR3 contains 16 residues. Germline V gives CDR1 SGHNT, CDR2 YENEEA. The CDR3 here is CASSLGPPTVPYEQYF. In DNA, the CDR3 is TGTGCCAGCAGCTTGGGACCTCCGACAGTTCCCTACGAGCAGTACTTC.

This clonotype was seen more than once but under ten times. The CDR3 region is CASSQEGVQGTEAFF. The CDR3 DNA sequence: TGCGCCAGCAGCCAAGAGGGGGTCCAGGGCACTGAAGCTTTCTTT. V usage is TRBV4-3 and J usage is TRBJ1-1, with D possibly TRBD1 on 5 matching bases. The V and J ends lost 0 bases and 4 bases respectively, with 12 bases between them. The germline V gene encodes CDR1 LGHNA and CDR2 YSLEER. The length of the CDR3 is 15 residues.

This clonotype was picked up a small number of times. This CDR3 reads CASNGGGAGTQYF. The CDR3 region has the DNA TGTGCCAGCAATGGCGGGGGGGCGGGGACGCAGTATTTT. The rearrangement joins TRBV2 to TRBJ2-3, with 9 positions matching TRBD2. Germline values: CDR1 SNHLY, CDR2 FYNNEI. CDR3 length: 13 residues. J gave up 9 bases and V 7 bases, and 8 bases lay outside the gene matches.

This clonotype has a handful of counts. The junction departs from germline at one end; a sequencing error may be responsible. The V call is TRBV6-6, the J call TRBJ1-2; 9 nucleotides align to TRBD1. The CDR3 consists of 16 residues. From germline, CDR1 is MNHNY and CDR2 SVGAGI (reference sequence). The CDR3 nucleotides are TGCGCCAGCAGTTACTTCCGGACAGGGGATAACTATGGCTACACCTTC. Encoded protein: CASSYFRTGDNYGYTF.

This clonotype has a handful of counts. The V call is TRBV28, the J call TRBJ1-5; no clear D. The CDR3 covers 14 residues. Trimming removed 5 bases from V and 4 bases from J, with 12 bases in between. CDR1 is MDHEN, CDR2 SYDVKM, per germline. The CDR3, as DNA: TGTGCCAGCAGTACTATAGGGATAAATCAGCCCCAGCATTTT. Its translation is CASSTIGINQPQHF.

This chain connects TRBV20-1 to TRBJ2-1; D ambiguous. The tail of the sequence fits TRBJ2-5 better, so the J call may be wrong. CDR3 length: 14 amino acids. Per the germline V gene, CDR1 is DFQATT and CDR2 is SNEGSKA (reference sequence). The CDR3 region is CSARPPSVQETQYF. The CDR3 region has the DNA TGCAGTGCTAGGCCGCCGAGTGTTCAAGAGACCCAGTACTTC.

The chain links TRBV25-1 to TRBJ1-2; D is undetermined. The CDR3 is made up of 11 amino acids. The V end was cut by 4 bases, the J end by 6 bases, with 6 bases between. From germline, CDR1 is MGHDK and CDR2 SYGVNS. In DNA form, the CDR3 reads TGTGCCAGCAGTGGCACCGATGGCTACACCTTC. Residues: CASSGTDGYTF.

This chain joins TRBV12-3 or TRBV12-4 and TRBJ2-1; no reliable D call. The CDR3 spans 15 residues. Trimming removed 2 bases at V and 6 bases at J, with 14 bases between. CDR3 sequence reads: CASSLISSKRNEQFF. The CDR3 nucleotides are TGTGCCAGCAGTTTAATTTCGAGCAAGCGCAATGAGCAGTTCTTC.

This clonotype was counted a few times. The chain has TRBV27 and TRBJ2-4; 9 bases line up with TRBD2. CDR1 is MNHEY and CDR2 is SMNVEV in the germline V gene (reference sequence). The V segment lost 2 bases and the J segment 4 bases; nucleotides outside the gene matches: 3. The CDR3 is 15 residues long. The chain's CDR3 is CASSLRAGGKNIQYF. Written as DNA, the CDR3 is TGTGCCAGCAGTTTAAGGGCGGGGGGGAAAAACATTCAGTACTTC.

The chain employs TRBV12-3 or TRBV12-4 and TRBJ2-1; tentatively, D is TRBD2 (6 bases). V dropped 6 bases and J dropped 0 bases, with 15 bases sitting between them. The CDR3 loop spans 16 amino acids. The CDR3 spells CASRASDHSSYNEQFF. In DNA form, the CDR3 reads TGTGCCAGCAGGGCTAGCGATCACTCCTCCTACAATGAGCAGTTCTTC.

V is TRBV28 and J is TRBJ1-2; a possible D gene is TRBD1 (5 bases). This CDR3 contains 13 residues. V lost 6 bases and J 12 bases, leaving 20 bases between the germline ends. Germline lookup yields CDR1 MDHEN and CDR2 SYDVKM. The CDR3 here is CASRSGTRGRNTF. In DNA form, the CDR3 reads TGTGCCAGCAGATCCGGGACCCGGGGTAGAAACACCTTC.

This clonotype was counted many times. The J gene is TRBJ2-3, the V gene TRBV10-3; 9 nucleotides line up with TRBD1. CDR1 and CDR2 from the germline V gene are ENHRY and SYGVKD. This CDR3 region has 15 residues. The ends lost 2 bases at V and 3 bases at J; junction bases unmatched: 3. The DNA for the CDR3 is TGTGCCATCAGTGAGCCCGACAGGGGGACAGATACGCAGTATTTT. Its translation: CAISEPDRGTDTQYF.

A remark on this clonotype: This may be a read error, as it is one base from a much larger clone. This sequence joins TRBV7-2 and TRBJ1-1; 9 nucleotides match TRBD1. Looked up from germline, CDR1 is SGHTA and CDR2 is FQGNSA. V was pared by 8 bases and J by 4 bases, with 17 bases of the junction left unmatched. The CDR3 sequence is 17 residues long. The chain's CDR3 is CASGGPGQGIAVTEAFF. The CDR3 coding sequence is TGTGCCAGCGGGGGACCGGGACAGGGAATCGCAGTCACTGAAGCTTTCTTT.